This T cell receptor beta chain was obtained from a study of T-cell memory formation after mild COVID-19. Study-wide background: Across donors, TCR clusters were largely donor specific.

Study-level points and caveats: Detection of some responders pre-infection suggested pre-existing cross-reactive memory T cells participated. Clones that got smaller from day 15 to 85 had even CD4/CD8, while clones growing later tipped toward CD4+.

There are many counts of this clonotype. The antigen is undetermined. Constant-segment primers served in 5'RACE that generated TCR alpha and TCR beta cDNA libraries bearing sample barcodes and UMIs. TCRdb re-analysed the 5' RACE reads in MiXCR, keeping a single row per CDR3 protein. The repertoire holds 500,000 to 550,000 distinct CDR3 sequences, just over 20% seen once, with roughly an eighth in the top ten. Source material: PBMCs or a T cell subset sorted from them (not recorded which). The origin of this receptor is an adult woman who had mild COVID-19 (a few samples of this study predate the infection). Cell type and time point are not known.

The CDR3 DNA is TGTGCCAGCAGCTTCCGCTCCGGGGAGCTGTTTTTT. Amino acid sequence: CASSFRSGELFF. V and J are TRBV7-6 and TRBJ2-2, with D uncertain. The length of the CDR3 is 12 residues. V lost 3 bases and J lost 6, with 5 bases in between. CDR1 and CDR2 from the germline V gene are SGHVS and FNYEAQ.